This TCR beta chain was captured in a study of human T cells and chemical hapten exposure. The time point: pre-sensitization, week 0. Documented treatment: therapeutic diphenylcyclopropenone sensitization with weekly scalp DPC. This clonotype came up many times. TCRdb processed the RACE reads anew with MiXCR; each CDR3 protein has one entry. The sample contains some 360,000 distinct CDR3 sequences, approximately 5.1% of which appear only once. The CDR3 is 13 residues long. V shed 9 bases, J shed 4 bases, and the junction held 3 bases outside the gene matches. Looked up from germline, CDR1 is WSHSY and CDR2 is SAAADI.

The J gene is TRBJ1-5, the V gene TRBV10-2; 10 bases fit TRBD1. Sequencing was performed on whole blood, taken in connection with sensitization to the hapten diphenylcyclopropenone (DPC). The sequence was collected from a woman in her forties or fifties with alopecia areata. Some clones in this sample may be carry-over from other donors' samples. Here the CDR3 DNA reads TGCGCCAGTTGGACAGGGGGGAATCAGCCCCAGCATTTT. It codes for CASWTGGNQPQHF.